Listed here are 23 T cell receptor beta chains from one sample, sequenced in a study of T cell changes during pregnancy in multiple sclerosis. Repertoires were generated with immunoSEQ multiplex PCR, while TCRdb's copy carries only in-frame clones and drops some. The sample has 85,000 to 130,000 clones; around 93% are singletons. The material sequenced was peripheral blood, taken before pregnancy. These receptors were taken from a female donor with multiple sclerosis, enrolled in a pregnancy study.

This clone was picked up one time. The V and J genes are TRBV6-5 and TRBJ1-5; perhaps TRBD1 as D (5 bases). This CDR3 has 15 residues. CDR1 and CDR2 from the germline V gene are MNHEY and SVGAGI. The germline V and J ends were trimmed by 7 bases and 5 bases, with 18 bases remaining between them. CDR3 nucleotides: TGTGCCAGCATGGTGGGGTTGGGGCATGATCAGCCCCAGCATTTT. This gives the protein CASMVGLGHDQPQHF.

The rearrangement joins TRBV27 to TRBJ2-4; D is possibly TRBD2 (7 bases). Deletions cut 4 bases from V and 0 bases from J, with 19 bases between. Germline V gene sequence: CDR1 MNHEY, CDR2 SMNVEV (reference sequence). The CDR3 contains 18 residues. The CDR3 loop is CASSYSLRGGIAKNIQYF. DNA for the CDR3: TGTGCCAGCAGTTATTCCCTCAGGGGAGGGATAGCCAAAAACATTCAGTACTTC.

V is TRBV9 and J is TRBJ1-2; 8 bases map to TRBD1. This CDR3 has 15 amino acids. V shed 2 bases, J shed 7 bases, and the junction held 10 bases outside the gene matches. The germline gives CDR1 SGDLS, CDR2 YYNGEE. CDR3 nucleotides: TGTGCCAGCAGCGTCGACTTGGACAGGGTTGTTGGCTACACCTTC. It yields the protein CASSVDLDRVVGYTF.

V and J are TRBV18 and TRBJ2-7; 9 nucleotides line up with TRBD1. The CDR3 loop spans 15 amino acids. V shed 6 bases, J shed 0 bases, and the junction held 6 bases outside the gene matches. From germline, CDR1 is KGHSH and CDR2 LQKENI. The CDR3 DNA reads as TGTGCCAGCTCTCGGGGACAGGGTCGCTCCTACGAGCAGTACTTC. It codes for CASSRGQGRSYEQYF. The complete variable domain, with remaining parts taken from reference TRBV18 and TRBJ2-7, reads NAGVMQNPRHLVRRRGQEARLRCSPMKGHSHVYWYRQLPEEGLKFMVYLQKENIIDESGMPKERFSAEFPKEGPSILRIQQVVRGDSAAYFCASSRGQGRSYEQYFGPGTRLTVT.

V usage is TRBV30 and J usage is TRBJ2-7, with 8 bases identical to TRBD2. Trimming at V came to 5 bases and at J to 12 bases, leaving 9 bases not matched to a gene. This CDR3 is 11 amino acids long. Germline CDR1 GTSNPN, CDR2 SVGIG (reference sequence). The chain's CDR3 is CAWSPGLDRYF. The CDR3, as DNA: TGTGCCTGGTCCCCGGGACTAGATCGGTACTTC.

CDR3 sequence reads: CASSLPLGASTDTQYF. The CDR3, as DNA: TGTGCCAGCAGCTTACCACTAGGAGCTAGCACAGATACGCAGTATTTT. The chain couples TRBV11-2 to TRBJ2-3, with D tentatively TRBD2 (5 bases). There are 16 residues in the CDR3. With 2 bases removed from V and 0 bases from J, the gap between germline ends came to 12 bases. Germline assignment: CDR1 SGHAT and CDR2 FQNNGV.

The genes are TRBV27 and TRBJ1-2; TRBD1 agrees at 7 bases. With V trimmed by 0 bases and J by 3 bases, 7 bases remained unmatched. Germline CDR1 reads MNHEY; CDR2 reads SMNVEV (reference sequence). The CDR3 is 16 amino acids. The CDR3 sequence is CASSLSSRGLDYGYTF. Written as DNA, the CDR3 is TGTGCCAGCAGTTTATCGTCGAGGGGGCTCGACTATGGCTACACCTTC.

The chain couples TRBV21-1 to TRBJ2-7; the DNA was not used to check the table's D call, TRBD1. TRBV21-1 is recorded as a pseudogene. The CDR3 length is 17 residues. CDR3 coding DNA: TGTGCCAGCAGCAAAGGTTACGACAGCCTTACCACCTACGAGCAGTACTTC. Amino acids: CASSKGYDSLTTYEQYF.

This chain connects TRBV5-1 to TRBJ1-2; perhaps TRBD1 as D (5 bases). The CDR3 has 14 amino acids. The germline V and J ends were trimmed by 4 bases and 4 bases, with 14 bases remaining between them. The germline gives CDR1 SGHRS, CDR2 YFSETQ. In DNA form, the CDR3 reads TGCGCCAGCAGCCCGGGGGGGAGGATCTATGGCTACACCTTC. Amino acid sequence: CASSPGGRIYGYTF.

The chain employs TRBV12-5 and TRBJ2-5, with 7 bases matching TRBD1. From germline, CDR1 is LGHNT and CDR2 FRNRAP. The CDR3 runs to 15 residues. Germline trimming cut 1 base from V and 0 bases from J; bases unmatched to any gene: 2. The CDR3 sequence: CASGLAGQYQETQYF. For the CDR3, the DNA is TGTGCTAGTGGTTTGGCGGGACAGTACCAAGAGACCCAGTACTTC.

This clone appeared once. This chain links TRBV28 with TRBJ1-2; 8 nucleotides align to TRBD1. The CDR3 is 16 amino acids. Trimming cost V 6 bases and J 4 bases; bases outside gene matches: 13. Germline-derived CDR1 and CDR2 are MDHEN and SYDVKM. CDR3 residues: CASSRSSRGHGYGYTF. CDR3 nucleotide sequence: TGTGCCAGCAGCCGTTCTTCCAGGGGGCACGGCTATGGCTACACCTTC.

The chain combines TRBV13 with TRBJ2-1; TRBD2 matches at 8 bases. CDR3 length: 13 residues. Germline CDR1 reads PRHDT; CDR2 reads FYEKMQ (reference sequence). V was clipped by 7 bases and J by 3 bases; unmatched bases: 2. CDR3 coding DNA: TGTGCCAGCACGGGAGGGAACTACAATGAGCAGTTCTTC. This gives the protein CASTGGNYNEQFF.

The chain couples TRBV30 to TRBJ1-3; D not resolved. Germline-derived CDR1 and CDR2 are GTSNPN and SVGIG (reference sequence). This CDR3 is built from 14 residues. The ends were cut back, 5 bases at V and 0 bases at J, with 11 bases in the middle. Written as DNA, the CDR3 is TGTGCCTGGGCGCCGGAGGCCTCTGGAAACACCATATATTTT. This gives the protein CAWAPEASGNTIYF.

This chain joins TRBV5-1 and TRBJ2-3, with 8 bases lining up with TRBD2. Germline lookup yields CDR1 SGHRS and CDR2 YFSETQ. Trimming took 1 base from V and 1 from J; bases not matched to a gene: 11. The CDR3 loop spans 18 amino acids. CDR3 protein: CASSLSGRTEDGTDTQYF. The CDR3 DNA follows: TGCGCCAGCAGCTTGAGCGGGAGAACGGAGGACGGCACAGATACGCAGTATTTT.

This sequence joins TRBV4-1 and TRBJ2-7; 7 positions match TRBD1. V was clipped by 3 bases and J by 0 bases; unmatched bases: 8. The germline V gene encodes CDR1 MGHRA and CDR2 YSYEKL. There are 16 residues in the CDR3. The DNA for the CDR3 is TGCGCCAGCAGCCAGAGGACAGGTGTGAACTCCTACGAGCAGTACTTC. Protein: CASSQRTGVNSYEQYF.

The genes are TRBV18 and TRBJ2-2, with a possible D match to TRBD1 (5 bases). The V gene's germline CDR1 is KGHSH and CDR2 LQKENI. Trimming pared 3 bases from V and 7 bases from J, leaving 18 bases between. The CDR3 sequence is 16 residues long. The CDR3 spells CASSPRFRGLVGELFF. In DNA, the CDR3 is TGTGCCAGCTCACCGCGCTTTAGGGGCCTCGTCGGGGAGCTGTTTTTT.

The gene calls are TRBV2 and TRBJ2-3, with D uncertain. The germline gives CDR1 SNHLY, CDR2 FYNNEI. The germline V and J ends were trimmed by 6 bases and 5 bases, with 18 bases remaining between them. The CDR3 is 15 residues long. The CDR3 DNA reads TGTGCCAGCAGCCGCGGCCTCATCCAAGGAGATACGCAGTATTTT. Encoded protein: CASSRGLIQGDTQYF.

This chain links TRBV11-2 with TRBJ1-1; D gene ambiguous. The ends were cut back, 5 bases at V and 2 bases at J, with 15 bases in the middle. Germline lookup yields CDR1 SGHAT and CDR2 FQNNGV. The CDR3 length is 15 residues. This CDR3 reads CASSPSNAGNTEAFF. CDR3 sequence (DNA): TGTGCCAGCAGCCCGAGCAACGCGGGAAACACTGAAGCTTTCTTT.

Here the CDR3 DNA reads TGTGCCAGCAGCCCCTCCATGACTAGCGGGTCGCAGTACTTC. The encoded protein is CASSPSMTSGSQYF. V usage is TRBV5-6 and J usage is TRBJ2-7; TRBD2 aligns across 10 bases. Trimming took 4 bases from V and 9 from J; bases not matched to a gene: 10. The CDR3 spans 14 residues. The V gene's germline CDR1 is SGHDT and CDR2 YYEEEE. Based on the CDR3 plus reference TRBV5-6 and TRBJ2-7, the full variable domain is DAGVTQSPTHLIKTRGQQVTLRCSPKSGHDTVSWYQQALGQGPQFIFQYYEEEERQRGNFPDRFSGHQFPNYSSELNVNALLLGDSALYLCASSPSMTSGSQYFGPGTRLTVT.

The table lists this clone with a count of one. V is TRBV7-2 and J is TRBJ1-4, with a weak D call TRBD1 (6 bases). The CDR3 length is 16 residues. The V and J ends lost 1 base and 4 bases respectively, with 13 bases between them. From germline, CDR1 is SGHTA and CDR2 FQGNSA. CDR3 region: CASSLEQGVFNEKLFF. The CDR3 region has the DNA TGTGCCAGCAGCTTAGAACAGGGAGTGTTTAATGAAAAACTGTTTTTT.

Points on this clone: This specimen includes other DNA sequences encoding the same CDR3. This chain uses TRBV7-9 with TRBJ2-7, with 7 bases fitting TRBD2. Germline CDR1 reads SEHNR; CDR2 reads FQNEAQ (reference sequence). V was clipped by 5 bases and J by 6 bases; unmatched bases: 7. This CDR3 contains 13 residues. CDR3 DNA sequence: TGTGCCAGCAGCCTGGGGGGGGGTAGCGAGCAGTACTTC. Translating gives CASSLGGGSEQYF.

This chain uses TRBV5-6 with TRBJ2-7; D uncertain. Germline loops: CDR1 SGHDT, CDR2 YYEEEE. The CDR3 runs 15 residues. With 6 bases removed from V and 3 bases from J, the gap between germline ends came to 19 bases. This CDR3 is CASTTYQATFYEQYF. As DNA, the CDR3 is TGTGCCAGCACCACCTACCAGGCGACCTTCTACGAGCAGTACTTC.

The genes are TRBV5-4 and TRBJ2-5; 9 bases agree with TRBD2. The J segment lost 0 bases and the V segment lost 6 bases, leaving 9 bases of the junction unmatched. The CDR3 covers 16 residues. Germline V gene data show CDR1 as SGHNT and CDR2 as YYREEE (reference sequence). CDR3 bases: TGTGCCAGCACCAGAGAAGCGGGAGGAGACCAAGAGACCCAGTACTTC. It yields the protein CASTREAGGDQETQYF.